These 30 T cell receptor beta chains originate from one sample sequenced in a study of blood T cell repertoires in COVID-19. Assay: immunoSEQ multiplex PCR; the TCRdb copy retains only in-frame clones and omits some. The sample contains 540,000 or so clones, around 90% of which appear only once. The sequenced material came from peripheral blood. The source of these receptors is a woman aged 45 to 65 with COVID-19, enrolled during active disease.

This rearrangement joins TRBV9 to TRBJ1-4; TRBD1 might be the D (5 bases). Germline assignment: CDR1 SGDLS and CDR2 YYNGEE. The CDR3 is 14 amino acids. V was pared by 3 bases and J by 6 bases, with 12 bases between. For the CDR3, the DNA is TGTGCCAGCAGCGCAGGGCAGGGATATGAAAAACTGTTTTTT. It codes for CASSAGQGYEKLFF.

The V call is TRBV29-1, the J call TRBJ2-3, with TRBD2 matching 9 bases. Germline V lookup: CDR1 SQVTM, CDR2 ANQGSEA. The ends lost 6 bases at V and 4 bases at J; junction bases unmatched: 11. The CDR3 totals 15 residues. The CDR3 protein is CSVFGTSWSPDTQYF. The CDR3 DNA sequence: TGCAGCGTCTTCGGGACTAGCTGGAGTCCAGATACGCAGTATTTT.

V and J are TRBV18 and TRBJ2-5, with D perhaps matching TRBD2 (7 bases). This CDR3 is 17 amino acids long. The germline gives CDR1 KGHSH, CDR2 LQKENI. Trimming removed 0 bases from V and 0 bases from J, with 14 bases in between. The CDR3 nucleotides read TGTGCCAGCTCACCACCGTTCGGGGGGCTATACCAAGAGACCCAGTACTTC. This codes for CASSPPFGGLYQETQYF.

This chain joins TRBV6-5 and TRBJ1-2; 10 bases are a match to TRBD1. CDR1 is MNHEY, CDR2 SVGAGI, per germline. The CDR3 has 15 residues. V was clipped by 6 bases and J by 5 bases; unmatched bases: 9. The CDR3 sequence: CASSPRDRGTYGYTF. The CDR3 region has the DNA TGTGCCAGCAGCCCCCGGGACAGGGGAACTTATGGCTACACCTTC.

This clone has a single count. This chain connects TRBV20-1 to TRBJ2-1; no firm D call. The germline CDR1 and CDR2 sequences are DFQATT and SNEGSKA (reference sequence). Trimming left V 3 bases short and J 5 bases short, with 8 bases between. This CDR3 has 12 amino acids. Here the CDR3 DNA reads TGCAGTGCTAGTTACTTAAACAATGAGCAGTTCTTC. It codes for CSASYLNNEQFF.

In its sample, this clone was seen once. The genes are TRBV5-1 and TRBJ1-2; D call uncertain. The length of the CDR3 is 13 residues. V was shortened by 0 bases and J by 6 bases, with 9 bases between the two germline ends. CDR1 is SGHRS and CDR2 is YFSETQ in the germline V gene. This CDR3 is CASSLVIGDGYTF. CDR3 DNA sequence: TGCGCCAGCAGCTTGGTTATCGGGGATGGCTACACCTTC.

This clone was seen only once. This rearrangement joins TRBV5-1 to TRBJ2-2; 8 nucleotides match TRBD1. The germline gives CDR1 SGHRS, CDR2 YFSETQ. This CDR3 contains 16 residues. V shed 2 bases and J 5 bases; nucleotides not matched to a gene: 8. CDR3 in DNA: TGCGCCAGCAGCTTAAGACAGGGGATTCGAACCGGGGAGCTGTTTTTT. It translates to CASSLRQGIRTGELFF.

This chain connects TRBV6-6 to TRBJ2-7; 7 nucleotides align to TRBD1. CDR1 MNHNY and CDR2 SVGAGI come from the germline V gene (reference sequence). The junction had 13 bases not matched to a gene; V was cut back by 8 bases and J by 0 bases. CDR3 length: 16 amino acids. The CDR3 sequence is CASWKGGLGTSYEQYF. For the CDR3, the DNA is TGTGCCAGCTGGAAAGGGGGCCTGGGAACCTCCTACGAGCAGTACTTC.

The chain employs TRBV5-1 and TRBJ1-4; D ambiguous. The germline V gene encodes CDR1 SGHRS and CDR2 YFSETQ. V lost 2 bases and J lost 5, with 13 bases in between. This CDR3 has 15 amino acids. The CDR3 DNA sequence: TGCGCCAGCAGCTTACTCGGACTGATGAATGAAAAACTGTTTTTT. This translates into CASSLLGLMNEKLFF.

This clone is a singleton in its sample. The chain couples TRBV5-6 to TRBJ1-2; D is possibly TRBD1 (5 bases). Germline V lookup: CDR1 SGHDT, CDR2 YYEEEE. The CDR3 loop spans 11 amino acids. Trimming pared 5 bases from V and 8 bases from J, leaving 10 bases between. Here the CDR3 reads CASRQVHGYTF. For the CDR3, the DNA is TGTGCCAGCAGACAGGTGCACGGCTACACCTTC.

The chain joins TRBV19 to TRBJ2-1; D gene unclear. The length of the CDR3 is 13 residues. CDR1 is LNHDA and CDR2 is SQIVND in the germline V gene (reference sequence). Trimming took 0 bases from V and 7 from J, leaving 7 bases between them. The CDR3 DNA sequence: TGTGCCAGTAGTATAGATGCACGGAATGAGCAGTTCTTC. This codes for CASSIDARNEQFF.

J is TRBJ1-1 and V is TRBV2; D may be TRBD1 (5 bases). The germline V gene encodes CDR1 SNHLY and CDR2 FYNNEI. The germline V and J ends were trimmed by 7 bases and 9 bases, with 15 bases remaining between them. The length of the CDR3 is 12 residues. The CDR3 sequence: CASTPGRDQAFF. As DNA, the CDR3 is TGTGCCAGCACCCCAGGGAGGGATCAAGCTTTCTTT.

This sequence joins TRBV2 and TRBJ1-1; the D gene is possibly TRBD1 (5 bases). Germline CDR1 is SNHLY and CDR2 is FYNNEI. Trimming removed 7 bases from V and 1 base from J, with 13 bases in between. This CDR3 region has 14 residues. The CDR3 DNA sequence: TGTGCCAGCAACATAATCGGGGGGAACACTGAAGCTTTCTTT. Protein product: CASNIIGGNTEAFF.

V is TRBV3-1 (or the pseudogene TRBV3-2) and J is TRBJ1-3; D remains unclear. The germline V gene encodes CDR1 LGHDT and CDR2 YNNKEL (reference sequence). CDR3 length: 15 amino acids. The V and J ends lost 4 bases and 2 bases respectively, with 12 bases between them. CDR3 region: CASSRVSYPGNTIYF. The DNA for the CDR3 is TGTGCCAGCAGCCGAGTCTCGTACCCTGGAAACACCATATATTTT.

The CDR3: CASSFLGPEAFF. CDR3 bases: TGTGCCAGCAGTTTTCTGGGCCCTGAAGCTTTCTTT. J is TRBJ1-1 and V is TRBV12-3 or TRBV12-4; D uncertain. V lost 3 bases, J lost 6 bases, and 8 bases lay in between. The CDR3 runs 12 residues.

Concerning this clone: Additional DNA sequences in this sample encode the identical CDR3. The chain carries TRBV18 and TRBJ2-3, with a tentative D call TRBD1 (5 bases). CDR1 is KGHSH, CDR2 LQKENI, per germline. The CDR3 is made up of 14 amino acids. V lost 2 bases and J 2 bases, leaving 8 bases between the germline ends. Here the CDR3 DNA reads TGTGCCAGCTCACCAGGGGCAACCACAGATACGCAGTATTTT. Translation: CASSPGATTDTQYF.

The chain couples TRBV6-5 to TRBJ1-5; the match to TRBD1 covers 10 bases. Unmatched junction bases numbered 7, after V lost 4 bases and J lost 4 bases. Germline CDR1 reads MNHEY; CDR2 reads SVGAGI. The CDR3 has 16 amino acids. CDR3 DNA: TGTGCCAGCAGTTCCCACGGACAGGGGGGGAATCAGCCCCAGCATTTT. As protein: CASSSHGQGGNQPQHF.

The rearrangement links TRBV24-1 to TRBJ2-3; 11 bases agree with TRBD2. With V trimmed by 1 base and J by 4 bases, 3 bases remained unmatched. The germline V gene has CDR1 KGHDR and CDR2 SFDVKD. The CDR3 spans 16 residues. The CDR3 sequence: CATSDFLAGGADTQYF. In DNA, the CDR3 is TGTGCCACCAGTGATTTCCTAGCGGGGGGTGCAGATACGCAGTATTTT.

The chain carries TRBV10-2 and TRBJ1-5; TRBD1 agrees at 7 bases. Losses at the gene ends were 8 bases for V and 5 bases for J; bases not matched to a gene: 6. Germline V gives CDR1 WSHSY, CDR2 SAAADI. This CDR3 comprises 13 residues. The CDR3 region is CASRDRDHQPQHF. The CDR3 nucleotides are TGCGCCAGCCGAGACAGGGACCATCAGCCCCAGCATTTT.

This rearrangement joins TRBV4-1 to TRBJ2-1, with D hard to call. CDR1 and CDR2 (germline): MGHRA, YSYEKL. V was shortened by 6 bases and J by 4 bases, with 10 bases between the two germline ends. The CDR3 loop spans 13 amino acids. CDR3 amino acids: CASRATLYNEQFF. Here the CDR3 DNA reads TGCGCCAGCAGGGCAACATTATACAATGAGCAGTTCTTC.

J is TRBJ2-1 and V is TRBV7-2, with 12 bases that match TRBD2. The CDR3 totals 16 residues. From germline, CDR1 is SGHTA and CDR2 FQGNSA. V gave up 3 bases and J gave up 7 bases; unmatched junction bases: 7. DNA of the CDR3: TGTGCCAGCAGCTTCGCGGCTAGCGGGGGGGGGAATGAGCAGTTCTTC. Amino acid sequence: CASSFAASGGGNEQFF.

This clone was found once. CDR3: CASSLGLGGELFF. Here the CDR3 DNA reads TGTGCCAGCAGCTTAGGACTAGGCGGGGAGCTGTTTTTT. The chain links TRBV11-2 to TRBJ2-2; D is perhaps TRBD2 (6 bases). This CDR3 has 13 residues. V was clipped by 1 base and J by 7 bases, with 7 bases between them. Germline CDR1 is SGHAT and CDR2 is FQNNGV.

A note on this clone: Other DNA sequences from this sample encode an identical CDR3 as well. The V and J genes are TRBV29-1 and TRBJ1-2; 7 nucleotides agree with TRBD1. Trimming cost V 4 bases and J 1 base; bases outside gene matches: 3. The germline V gene has CDR1 SQVTM and CDR2 ANQGSEA. The length of the CDR3 is 13 residues. Here the CDR3 DNA reads TGCAGCGTTGTGGCAGGGGGTAACTATGGCTACACCTTC. Residues: CSVVAGGNYGYTF. The variable domain in full, completed from reference TRBV29-1 and TRBJ1-2, reads SAVISQKPSRDICQRGTSLTIQCQVDSQVTMMFWYRQQPGQSLTLIATANQGSEATYESGFVIDKFPISRPNLTFSTLTVSNMSPEDSSIYLCSVVAGGNYGYTFGSGTRLTVV.

The chain employs TRBV18 and TRBJ1-1, with no clear D. CDR3 size: 13 residues. CDR1 is KGHSH, CDR2 LQKENI, per germline. V was trimmed by 5 bases and J by 3 bases, leaving 10 bases between them. The CDR3 sequence: CASSEGDDTEAFF. Here the CDR3 DNA reads TGTGCCAGCTCAGAAGGAGATGACACTGAAGCTTTCTTT. The variable domain in full, completed from reference TRBV18 and TRBJ1-1, reads NAGVMQNPRHLVRRRGQEARLRCSPMKGHSHVYWYRQLPEEGLKFMVYLQKENIIDESGMPKERFSAEFPKEGPSILRIQQVVRGDSAAYFCASSEGDDTEAFFGQGTRLTVV.

The chain combines TRBV9 with TRBJ2-3; 9 bases fit TRBD2. V lost 3 bases and J lost 1; bases outside the gene matches: 0. The CDR3 sequence is 14 residues long. Germline V gives CDR1 SGDLS, CDR2 YYNGEE. The CDR3 region is CASSGGGGTDTQYF. In DNA form, the CDR3 reads TGTGCCAGCAGCGGCGGGGGGGGCACAGATACGCAGTATTTT.

V usage is TRBV3-1 (or the pseudogene TRBV3-2) and J usage is TRBJ1-4; tentatively, D is TRBD1 (6 bases). The germline CDR1 and CDR2 sequences are LGHDT and YNNKEL (reference sequence). V lost 5 bases to trimming and J lost 0 bases, with 13 bases between them. There are 16 residues in the CDR3. CDR3: CASSWGGAATNEKLFF. The CDR3, as DNA: TGTGCCAGCAGCTGGGGGGGGGCTGCAACTAATGAAAAACTGTTTTTT.

The chain uses TRBV19 and TRBJ1-1; D unresolved. Germline CDR1 reads LNHDA; CDR2 reads SQIVND (reference sequence). Trimming took 5 bases from V and 3 from J, leaving 10 bases between them. The CDR3 runs 13 residues. CDR3 region: CASSDSIHTEAFF. The DNA for the CDR3 is TGTGCCAGTAGTGATAGCATTCACACTGAAGCTTTCTTT.

The chain has TRBV6-5 and TRBJ1-1, with D possibly being TRBD1 (5 bases). CDR3 length: 15 residues. Germline CDR1 and CDR2: MNHEY and SVGAGI. V gave up 11 bases and J gave up 0 bases, with 19 bases separating them. Here the CDR3 DNA reads TGTGCCCCCGGGGGGGTGTGGGGCATGAACACTGAAGCTTTCTTT. Its protein is CAPGGVWGMNTEAFF.

The chain carries TRBV5-1 and TRBJ1-3; 7 nucleotides agree with TRBD1. CDR1 and CDR2 (germline): SGHRS, YFSETQ. The CDR3 runs 16 residues. V gave up 4 bases and J gave up 0 bases; unmatched junction bases: 7. The CDR3 DNA reads as TGCGCCAGCAGCCCTGGGACAGCAGACTCTGGAAACACCATATATTTT. Translating gives CASSPGTADSGNTIYF.

The rearrangement uses TRBV7-9 and TRBJ2-7; D gene uncertain. The CDR3 sequence is 12 residues long. Trimming took off 5 bases at V and 2 bases at J, with 7 bases between the two ends. Germline CDR1 and CDR2: SEHNR and FQNEAQ (reference sequence). As DNA, the CDR3 is TGTGCCAGCAGCCCGACAACCTACGAGCAGTACTTC. Protein product: CASSPTTYEQYF.